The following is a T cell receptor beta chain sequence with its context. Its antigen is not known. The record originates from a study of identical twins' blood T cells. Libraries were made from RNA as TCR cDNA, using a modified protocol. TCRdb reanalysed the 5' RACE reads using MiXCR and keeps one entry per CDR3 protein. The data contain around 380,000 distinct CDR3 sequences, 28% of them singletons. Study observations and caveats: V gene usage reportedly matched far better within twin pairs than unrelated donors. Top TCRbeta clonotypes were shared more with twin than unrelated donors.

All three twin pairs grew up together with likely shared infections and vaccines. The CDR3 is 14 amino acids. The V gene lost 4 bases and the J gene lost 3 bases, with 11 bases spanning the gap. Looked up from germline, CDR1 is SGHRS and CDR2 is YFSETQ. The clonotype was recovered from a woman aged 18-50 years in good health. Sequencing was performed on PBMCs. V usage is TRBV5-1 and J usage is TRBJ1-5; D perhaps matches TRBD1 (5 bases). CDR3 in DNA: TGCGCCAGCAGCATCGGGGACCTCAATCAGCCCCAGCATTTT. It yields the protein CASSIGDLNQPQHF.